This section outlines one TCR beta chain sequence together with its context. Antigen unknown. PCR used 60 Vbeta primers and 13 Jbeta primers. The repertoire was sequenced with immunoSEQ multiplex PCR; TCRdb's copy has only in-frame clones and lacks some. The sample carries under 200,000 clones, roughly three quarters recorded once. The sample belongs to a study of cytomegalovirus exposure and HLA in healthy donors. Study results and caveats: Most subjects' HLA-A and HLA-B alleles were reportedly predicted from TCR beta sequences.

With 4 bases removed from V and 2 bases from J, the gap between germline ends came to 21 bases. CDR3 size: 17 residues. The V gene's germline CDR1 is MGHRA and CDR2 YSYEKL. Sequencing was performed on PBMCs. This clonotype originated in a woman in her fifties or sixties in good health and CMV-seropositive. The chain combines TRBV4-1 with TRBJ2-7; tentatively, D is TRBD1 (7 bases). The CDR3 DNA reads as TGCGCCAGCAGCCGACTTCTTGGCGGGACAGCTACCTACGAGCAGTACTTC. Amino acids: CASSRLLGGTATYEQYF.